This T cell receptor beta chain was captured by sequencing in a study of blood T cell repertoires in COVID-19 (dated by TCRdb to 2019 to 2021). Some background on the complete study: Samples covering the acute and convalescent phases of COVID-19 were provided by collaborators in the United States, Italy and Spain. The prospective study material was composed of cDNA or gDNA derived from T cells, B-cell-depleted T cells, or PBMCs. Subjects who had been exposed to COVID-19, were actively infected with it, or had recovered from it provided the deeply sampled blood TCRbeta repertoires that made up the dataset. The repertoires were released in a freely available public database meant as a resource for research on the immune response to SARS-CoV-2. Samples were obtained from the ongoing ImmuneRACE study (first 160 participants) and from over 1,000 subjects provided by 6 global collaborators. The sample metadata nearly always contained a de-identified subject ID, COVID-19 status, age in years and sex. Where available, HLA class I and class II types were obtained from metadata supplied by the sample provider rather than from assay-based typing.

As encoded in the germline V gene, CDR1 is KGHSH while CDR2 is LQKENI. After removal of 2 bases from V and 3 bases from J, the junction retains 4 bases not matched to a gene. The CDR3 measures 15 amino acids from cysteine to phenylalanine. The DNA shown is the 45-base CDR3, in frame from base 1. As to this clone: Its antigen target is currently unknown. No qualities accompany the bases; no much larger clone lies one base away.

TCRbeta CDR3 regions were amplified from genomic DNA using the immunoSEQ Assay, a bias-controlled multiplex PCR. On the study's bioinformatics: Nucleated cell counts per sample were estimated from amplification of reference gene primers within the assay. To quantify the absolute abundance of each unique TCRbeta CDR3 rearrangement, sequence reads were collapsed and filtered. For each sample, productive Simpson clonality was calculated as the square root of Simpson's diversity index across productive rearrangements. This is the immuneACCESS table as TCRdb keeps it, with only in-frame sequences that have V and J called. A part of the clones is gone; compared with another copy, unresolved V genes explain less than half, and the rest is unexplained. V, J and clone size reflect that table, while D and trimming were determined from the DNA. Here the sample has 250,000 or so clones; just under 85% occur a single time. The ten most abundant clones make up roughly 9.8% of the sample.

Whole blood was collected in K2EDTA tubes by collaborating institutions according to the institutions' own protocols. For TCRbeta analysis, collaborator samples were shipped as frozen whole blood, as isolated PBMCs, or as DNA extracted from either sample type. Paper-wide results and their limitations: Clinical and demographic metadata were provided uncurated, with the amount varying by source and participant.

The sequencing input was peripheral blood. The TCR was taken from a man older than 75 with acute or convalescent COVID-19. The sequence joins TRBV18 to TRBJ2-1; TRBD2 aligns with 7 central bases. The bases read TGTGCCAGCTCACCAGGGCGGGAGTACTACAATGAGCAGTTCTTC. Its protein is CASSPGREYYNEQFF.